The T cell receptor beta chain under discussion was sequenced for a study of cytomegalovirus exposure and HLA in healthy donors. Study-level findings and limits: CMV serostatus was the sole immune exposure data available.

Germline V gives CDR1 MNHEY, CDR2 SVGAGI. The CDR3 is made up of 15 amino acids. Trimming removed 4 bases at V and 2 bases at J, with 13 bases between. Vbeta (60) and Jbeta (13) primers were used in the PCR. Here immunoSEQ multiplex PCR was the method, and the copy in TCRdb shows in-frame clones only, minus some. The table lists around 140,000 clones. In the case of this clone: No antigen is known for it.

The clonotype was recovered from a male donor in good health and CMV-seronegative. This sequence joins TRBV6-5 and TRBJ2-3, with D tentatively TRBD1 (6 bases). The sample taken for sequencing was PBMCs. The CDR3 bases are TGTGCCAGCAGTTCCCTGGGGGCATACACAGATACGCAGTATTTT. Translated: CASSSLGAYTDTQYF.